Sequencing of this T cell receptor (beta chain) was carried out in a study of a mutant IDH1 vaccine in newly diagnosed glioma. Study background: Receipt of radiotherapy, temozolomide, or both preceded the study, and most received both. Notes on the study in general: Changes in the top peripheral T cell clonotypes seemingly had no bearing on pseudoprogression. Induction of immune responses by the vaccine occurred in about 95% of patients.

Notes on this clone: Its antigen is not identified.

Trimming removed 4 bases from V and 4 bases from J, with 10 bases in between. Germline V gene sequence: CDR1 MRHNA, CDR2 SNTAGT. CDR3 length: 13 residues. Produced via immunoSEQ multiplex PCR; TCRdb's table is partial and in-frame only. Among fewer than 55,000 clones, approximately 64% were seen once, and the ten largest hold more than 4.5%. Time point of the sample: week 47, end of study. Alongside topical imiquimod, each dose of vaccine comprised 300 ug of mutant IDH1 20-mer peptide. Astrocytomas found in donors were new, WHO grade 3 or 4, IDH1-mutant and ATRX-lost. The specimen comprised peripheral blood mononuclear cells (PBMCs), sampled from a glioma patient whose treatment included an IDH1 peptide vaccine. This receptor was obtained from a man aged 40-55 years with glioma. Some clones in this sample may be carry-over from other donors' samples. The rearrangement uses TRBV6-4 and TRBJ1-1; D remains ambiguous. The CDR3 region has the DNA TGTGCCAGCAGTGCTCGAACGGGCACTGAAGCTTTCTTT. It translates to CASSARTGTEAFF.